This T cell receptor (beta chain) was sequenced in a study of blood T cell repertoires in COVID-19 (dated by TCRdb to about 2020). In the study overall: Samples from collaborators originated in the United States, Italy and Spain and spanned both the acute and convalescent phases of COVID-19. The material from the prospective study consisted of cDNA or gDNA derived from T cells, B-cell-depleted T cells, or PBMCs. Deeply sampled blood TCRbeta repertoires from subjects exposed to, actively infected with, or recovered from COVID-19 were included in the dataset. The repertoires were released in a freely available public database intended as a resource for research on the immune response to SARS-CoV-2. Samples were obtained from the ongoing ImmuneRACE study (first 160 participants) and from 1,000 to 1,500 subjects provided by 6 global collaborators. Sample metadata almost always included a de-identified subject ID, COVID-19 status, age in years and sex. Where available, HLA class I and class II types were obtained from metadata supplied by the sample provider rather than from assay-based typing. Points the paper makes about the study in general: The amount of clinical and demographic metadata varied by source and participant and was provided uncurated.

In the germline V gene, CDR1 corresponds to MNHEY and CDR2 to SVGEGT. The CDR3 runs 13 residues from the cysteine to the phenylalanine. The DNA shown is the 39-base CDR3, in frame from base 1. V lost 2 bases and J lost 5 bases; the stretch between them is 9 bases long. The collaborating institutions used their own protocols to collect whole blood in K2EDTA tubes. For TCRbeta analysis, collaborators shipped samples as frozen whole blood, isolated PBMCs, or DNA extracted from either of those sample types. As regards this clone: What antigen it recognizes has not been identified. The record has no base qualities; no much larger clone is one base away.

TCRbeta CDR3 regions were amplified from genomic DNA by means of the immunoSEQ Assay, a bias-controlled multiplex PCR. Per the source publication's procedure: The number of nucleated cells in each sample was estimated by amplification of reference gene primers within the assay. To quantify the absolute abundance of each unique TCRbeta CDR3 rearrangement, sequence reads were collapsed and filtered. For each sample, productive Simpson clonality was calculated as the square root of Simpson's diversity index across productive rearrangements. The source is immuneACCESS, and TCRdb retained only in-frame sequences with V and J called. Part of the clones is not carried over; for the studies checked, unresolved V genes explain less than half of this, and the remainder is unexplained. The DNA gave D and trimming, while V, J and clone size come from that table. The sample data list some 24,000 clones, and under 90% of these were observed just once. Of the sample, over 6.5% is held by the ten largest clones.

The chain joins TRBV6-2 or TRBV6-3 to TRBJ2-5; the D gene assignment is ambiguous. This TCR was recovered from a man in his sixties or seventies with acute or convalescent COVID-19. Specimen: peripheral blood. CDR3 loop: CASSYEADETQYF. DNA sequence: TGTGCCAGCAGTTACGAGGCAGACGAGACCCAGTACTTC.